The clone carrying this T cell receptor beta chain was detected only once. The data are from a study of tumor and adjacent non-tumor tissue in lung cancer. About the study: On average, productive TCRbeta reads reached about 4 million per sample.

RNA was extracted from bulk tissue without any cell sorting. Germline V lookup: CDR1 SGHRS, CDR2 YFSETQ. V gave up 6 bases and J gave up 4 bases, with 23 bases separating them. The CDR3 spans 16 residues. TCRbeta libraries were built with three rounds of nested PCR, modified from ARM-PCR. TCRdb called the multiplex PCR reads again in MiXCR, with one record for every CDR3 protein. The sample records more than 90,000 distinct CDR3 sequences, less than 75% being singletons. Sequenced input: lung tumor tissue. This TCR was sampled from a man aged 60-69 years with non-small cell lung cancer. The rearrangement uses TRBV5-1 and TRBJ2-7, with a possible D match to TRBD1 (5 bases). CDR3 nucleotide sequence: TGCGCCAGCACAAAAACCTGGACAATGGAAACTTACGAGCAGTACTTC. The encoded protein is CASTKTWTMETYEQYF.